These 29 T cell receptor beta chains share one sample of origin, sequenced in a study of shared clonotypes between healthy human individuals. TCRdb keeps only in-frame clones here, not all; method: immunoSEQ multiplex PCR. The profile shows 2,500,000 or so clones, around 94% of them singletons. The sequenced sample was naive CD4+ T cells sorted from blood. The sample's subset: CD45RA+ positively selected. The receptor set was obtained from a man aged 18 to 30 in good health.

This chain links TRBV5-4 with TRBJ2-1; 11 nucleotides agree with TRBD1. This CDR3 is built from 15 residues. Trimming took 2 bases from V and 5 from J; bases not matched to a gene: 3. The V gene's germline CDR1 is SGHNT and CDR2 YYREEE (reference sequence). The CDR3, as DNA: TGTGCCAGCAGCTTCAGGGACAGGGGGGACAATGAGCAGTTCTTC. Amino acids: CASSFRDRGDNEQFF.

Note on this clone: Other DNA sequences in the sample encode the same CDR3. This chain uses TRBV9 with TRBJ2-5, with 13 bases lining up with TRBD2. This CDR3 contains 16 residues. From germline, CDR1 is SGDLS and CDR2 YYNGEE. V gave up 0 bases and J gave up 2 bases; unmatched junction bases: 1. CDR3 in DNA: TGTGCCAGCAGCGTAGGGGGACTAGCGGGACAAGAGACCCAGTACTTC. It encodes CASSVGGLAGQETQYF.

In DNA form, the CDR3 reads TGCGCCAGCAGCCAAGTTGGGACAGGGGGCAGCACTTATGGCTACACCTTC. The encoded protein is CASSQVGTGGSTYGYTF. This chain links TRBV4-3 with TRBJ1-2; 12 nucleotides line up with TRBD1. CDR1 and CDR2 (germline): LGHNA, YSLEER. V was pared by 1 base and J by 5 bases, with 8 bases of the junction left unmatched. The CDR3 has 17 amino acids.

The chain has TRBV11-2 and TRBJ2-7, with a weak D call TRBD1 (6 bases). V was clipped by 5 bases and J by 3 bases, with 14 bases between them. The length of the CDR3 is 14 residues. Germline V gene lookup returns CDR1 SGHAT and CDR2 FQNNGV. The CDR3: CASSPGQQRYEQYF. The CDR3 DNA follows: TGTGCCAGCAGCCCCGGACAGCAACGCTACGAGCAGTACTTC.

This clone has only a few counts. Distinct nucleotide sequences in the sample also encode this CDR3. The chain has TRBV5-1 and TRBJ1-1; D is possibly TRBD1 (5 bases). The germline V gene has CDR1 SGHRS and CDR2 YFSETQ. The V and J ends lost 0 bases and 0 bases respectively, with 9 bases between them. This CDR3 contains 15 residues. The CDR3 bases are TGCGCCAGCAGCTTGGCCGGGACGGTGAACACTGAAGCTTTCTTT. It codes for CASSLAGTVNTEAFF.

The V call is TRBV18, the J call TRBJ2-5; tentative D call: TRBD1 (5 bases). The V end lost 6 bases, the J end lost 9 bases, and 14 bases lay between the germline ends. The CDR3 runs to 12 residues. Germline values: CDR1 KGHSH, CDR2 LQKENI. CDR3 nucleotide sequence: TGTGCCAGCTCGTCCGACAGTCTAGCCCAGTACTTC. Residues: CASSSDSLAQYF.

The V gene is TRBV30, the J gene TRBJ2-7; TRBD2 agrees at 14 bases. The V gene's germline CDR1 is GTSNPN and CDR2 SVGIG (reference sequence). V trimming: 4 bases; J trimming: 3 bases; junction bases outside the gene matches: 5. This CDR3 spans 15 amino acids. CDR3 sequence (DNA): TGTGCCTGGAACGAAGGGACTAGCGGGAGCTACGAGCAGTACTTC. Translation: CAWNEGTSGSYEQYF. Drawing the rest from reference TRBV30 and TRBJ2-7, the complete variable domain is SQTIHQWPATLVQPVGSPLSLECTVEGTSNPNLYWYRQAAGRGLQLLFYSVGIGQISSEVPQNLSASRPQDRQFILSSKKLLLSDSGFYLCAWNEGTSGSYEQYFGPGTRLTVT.

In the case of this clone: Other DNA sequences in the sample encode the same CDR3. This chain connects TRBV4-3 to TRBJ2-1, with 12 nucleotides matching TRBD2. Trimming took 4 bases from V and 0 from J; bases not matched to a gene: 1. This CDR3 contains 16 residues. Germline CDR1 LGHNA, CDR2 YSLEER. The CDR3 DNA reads TGCGCCAGCAGCCTACTAGCGGGAGGCTCCTACAATGAGCAGTTCTTC. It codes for CASSLLAGGSYNEQFF.

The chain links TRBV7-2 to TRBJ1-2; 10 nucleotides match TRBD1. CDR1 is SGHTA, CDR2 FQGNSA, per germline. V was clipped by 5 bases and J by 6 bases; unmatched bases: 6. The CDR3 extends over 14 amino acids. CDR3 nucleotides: TGTGCCAGCAGCCCGGGACAGGGGTTCCATGGCTACACCTTC. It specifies CASSPGQGFHGYTF.

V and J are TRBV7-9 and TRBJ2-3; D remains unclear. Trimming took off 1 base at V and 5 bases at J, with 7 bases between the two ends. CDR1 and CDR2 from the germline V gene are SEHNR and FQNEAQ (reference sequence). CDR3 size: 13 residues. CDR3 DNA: TGTGCCAGCAGCTTAGTTTTATTAGATACGCAGTATTTT. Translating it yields CASSLVLLDTQYF. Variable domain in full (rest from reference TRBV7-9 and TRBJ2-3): DTGVSQNPRHKITKRGQNVTFRCDPISEHNRLYWYRQTLGQGPEFLTYFQNEAQLEKSRLLSDRFSAERPKGSFSTLEIQRTEQGDSAMYLCASSLVLLDTQYFGPGTRLTVL.

The CDR3 here is CASSPGTSSFREQYF. The CDR3 DNA is TGTGCCAGCAGCCCCGGGACTAGTTCCTTCCGCGAGCAGTACTTC. The rearrangement links TRBV7-2 to TRBJ2-7, with TRBD2 matching 8 bases. Germline loops: CDR1 SGHTA, CDR2 FQGNSA. CDR3 length equals 15 residues. V shed 5 bases, J shed 6 bases, and the junction held 12 bases outside the gene matches.

CDR3 coding DNA: TGTGCCTGGAGTCCCGGACTAGCGGGAGGCGAGCAGTACTTC. Residues: CAWSPGLAGGEQYF. The V gene is TRBV30, the J gene TRBJ2-7; 14 bases line up with TRBD2. This CDR3 region has 14 residues. The germline gives CDR1 GTSNPN, CDR2 SVGIG (reference sequence). Unmatched junction bases numbered 3, after V lost 2 bases and J lost 6 bases. The variable domain in full, with the rest retrieved from reference TRBV30 and TRBJ2-7, is SQTIHQWPATLVQPVGSPLSLECTVEGTSNPNLYWYRQAAGRGLQLLFYSVGIGQISSEVPQNLSASRPQDRQFILSSKKLLLSDSGFYLCAWSPGLAGGEQYFGPGTRLTVT.

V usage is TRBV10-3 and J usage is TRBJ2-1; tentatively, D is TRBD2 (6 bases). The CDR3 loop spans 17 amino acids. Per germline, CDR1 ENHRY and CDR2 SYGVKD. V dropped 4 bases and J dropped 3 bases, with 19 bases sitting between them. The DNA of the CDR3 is TGTGCCATCAGTGTTAATTTAGCGGAGTCAATCTACAATGAGCAGTTCTTC. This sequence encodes CAISVNLAESIYNEQFF.

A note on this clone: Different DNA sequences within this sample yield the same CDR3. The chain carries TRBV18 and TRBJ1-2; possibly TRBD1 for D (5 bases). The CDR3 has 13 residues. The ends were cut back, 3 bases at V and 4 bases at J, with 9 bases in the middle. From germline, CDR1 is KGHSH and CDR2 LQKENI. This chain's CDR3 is CASSPPGGYGYTF. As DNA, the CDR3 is TGTGCCAGCTCACCCCCGGGGGGCTATGGCTACACCTTC.

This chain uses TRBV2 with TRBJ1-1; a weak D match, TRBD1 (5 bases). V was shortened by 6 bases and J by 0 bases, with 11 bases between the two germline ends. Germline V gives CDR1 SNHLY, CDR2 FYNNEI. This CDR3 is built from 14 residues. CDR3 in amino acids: CASSWDGMNTEAFF. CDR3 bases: TGTGCCAGCAGCTGGGACGGAATGAACACTGAAGCTTTCTTT. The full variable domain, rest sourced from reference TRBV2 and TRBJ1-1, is EPEVTQTPSHQVTQMGQEVILRCVPISNHLYFYWYRQILGQKVEFLVSFYNNEISEKSEIFDDQFSVERPDGSNFTLKIRSTKLEDSAMYFCASSWDGMNTEAFFGQGTRLTVV.

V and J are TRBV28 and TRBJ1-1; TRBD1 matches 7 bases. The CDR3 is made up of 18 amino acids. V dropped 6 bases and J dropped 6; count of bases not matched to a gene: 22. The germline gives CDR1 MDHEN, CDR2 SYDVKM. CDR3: CASSPPPGQGVPGPEAFF. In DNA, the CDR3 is TGTGCCAGCAGCCCCCCTCCGGGGCAGGGGGTGCCTGGGCCTGAAGCTTTCTTT.

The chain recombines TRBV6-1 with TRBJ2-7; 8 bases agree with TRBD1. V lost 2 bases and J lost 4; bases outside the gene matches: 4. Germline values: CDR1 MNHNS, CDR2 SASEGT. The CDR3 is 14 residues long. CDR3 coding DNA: TGTGCCAGCAGTGAATCAGACAGGGGTTACGAGCAGTACTTC. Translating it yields CASSESDRGYEQYF.

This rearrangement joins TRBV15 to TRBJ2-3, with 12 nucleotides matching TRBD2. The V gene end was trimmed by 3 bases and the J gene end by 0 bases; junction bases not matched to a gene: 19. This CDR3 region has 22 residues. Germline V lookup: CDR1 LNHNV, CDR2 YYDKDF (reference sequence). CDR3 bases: TGTGCCACCAGCAGTAGACTGAGCGGACTAGCGGGACTTAATTCTAGCACAGATACGCAGTATTTT. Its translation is CATSSRLSGLAGLNSSTDTQYF.

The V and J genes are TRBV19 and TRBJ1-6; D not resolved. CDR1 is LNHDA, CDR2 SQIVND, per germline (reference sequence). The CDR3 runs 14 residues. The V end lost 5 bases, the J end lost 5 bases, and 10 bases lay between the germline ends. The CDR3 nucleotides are TGTGCCAGTAGTGCCGGGGTTAATAATTCACCCCTCCACTTT. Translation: CASSAGVNNSPLHF.

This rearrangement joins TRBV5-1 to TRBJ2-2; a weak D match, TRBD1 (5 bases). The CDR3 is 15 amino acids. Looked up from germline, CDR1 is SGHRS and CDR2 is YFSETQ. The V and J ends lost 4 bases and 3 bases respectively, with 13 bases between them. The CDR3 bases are TGCGCCAGCAGCCAGTCGACAGTTCACACCGGGGAGCTGTTTTTT. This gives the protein CASSQSTVHTGELFF.

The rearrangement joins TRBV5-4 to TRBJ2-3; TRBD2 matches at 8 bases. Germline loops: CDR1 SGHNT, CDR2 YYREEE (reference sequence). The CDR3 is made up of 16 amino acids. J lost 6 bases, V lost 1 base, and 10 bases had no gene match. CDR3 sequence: CASSLSPGRAADTQYF. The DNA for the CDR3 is TGTGCCAGCAGCTTGTCCCCCGGGAGGGCCGCCGATACGCAGTATTTT.

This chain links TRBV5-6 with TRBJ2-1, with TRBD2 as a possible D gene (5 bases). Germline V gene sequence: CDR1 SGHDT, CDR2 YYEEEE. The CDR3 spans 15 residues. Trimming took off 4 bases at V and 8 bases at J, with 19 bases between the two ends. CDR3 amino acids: CASSTGVFPPDEQFF. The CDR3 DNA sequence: TGTGCCAGCAGCACCGGGGTTTTCCCGCCCGATGAGCAGTTCTTC.

This CDR3 reads CASSYGTSGSLNEQFF. The CDR3 nucleotides are TGCGCCAGCAGCTACGGGACTAGCGGGAGCCTCAATGAGCAGTTCTTC. The chain couples TRBV5-1 to TRBJ2-1; the match to TRBD2 covers 14 bases. The CDR3 is 16 residues long. Germline V gene sequence: CDR1 SGHRS, CDR2 YFSETQ. Germline trimming cut 3 bases from V and 6 bases from J; bases unmatched to any gene: 5.

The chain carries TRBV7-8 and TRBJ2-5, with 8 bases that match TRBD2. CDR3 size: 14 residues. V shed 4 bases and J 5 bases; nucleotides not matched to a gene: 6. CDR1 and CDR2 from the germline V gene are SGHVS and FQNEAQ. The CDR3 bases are TGTGCCAGCAGCTCGCGGGGGGCCAGGGAGACCCAGTACTTC. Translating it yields CASSSRGARETQYF.

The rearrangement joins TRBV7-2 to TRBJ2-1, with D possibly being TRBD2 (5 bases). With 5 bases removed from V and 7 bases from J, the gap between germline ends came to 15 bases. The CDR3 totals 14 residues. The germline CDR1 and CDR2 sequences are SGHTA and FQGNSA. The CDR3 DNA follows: TGTGCCAGCAGCCCTGAGGGTCTGGCTAATGAGCAGTTCTTC. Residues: CASSPEGLANEQFF.

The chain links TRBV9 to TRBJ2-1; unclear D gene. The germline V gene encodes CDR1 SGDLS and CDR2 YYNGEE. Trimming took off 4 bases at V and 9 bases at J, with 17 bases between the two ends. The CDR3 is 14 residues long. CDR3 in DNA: TGTGCCAGCAGCAACGGAACAAGCCTAATTGAGCAGTTCTTC. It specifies CASSNGTSLIEQFF.

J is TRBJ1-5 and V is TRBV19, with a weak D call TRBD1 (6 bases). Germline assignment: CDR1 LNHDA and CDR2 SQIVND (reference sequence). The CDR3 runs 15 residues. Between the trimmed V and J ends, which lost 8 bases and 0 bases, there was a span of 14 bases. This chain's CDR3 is CASVTGGNSNQPQHF. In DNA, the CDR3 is TGTGCCAGTGTAACGGGGGGCAATAGCAATCAGCCCCAGCATTTT.

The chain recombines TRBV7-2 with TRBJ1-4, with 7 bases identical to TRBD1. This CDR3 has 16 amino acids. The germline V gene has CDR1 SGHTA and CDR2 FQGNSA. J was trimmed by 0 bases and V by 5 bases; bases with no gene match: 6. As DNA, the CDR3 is TGTGCCAGCAGCCCAGGGGGGGCTTCAACTAATGAAAAACTGTTTTTT. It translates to CASSPGGASTNEKLFF.

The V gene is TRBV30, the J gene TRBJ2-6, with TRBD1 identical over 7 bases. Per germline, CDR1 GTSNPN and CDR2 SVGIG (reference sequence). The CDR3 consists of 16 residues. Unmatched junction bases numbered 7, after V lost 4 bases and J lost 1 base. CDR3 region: CAWNKGQSSGANVLTF. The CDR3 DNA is TGTGCCTGGAACAAGGGACAGTCTTCTGGGGCCAACGTCCTGACTTTC.